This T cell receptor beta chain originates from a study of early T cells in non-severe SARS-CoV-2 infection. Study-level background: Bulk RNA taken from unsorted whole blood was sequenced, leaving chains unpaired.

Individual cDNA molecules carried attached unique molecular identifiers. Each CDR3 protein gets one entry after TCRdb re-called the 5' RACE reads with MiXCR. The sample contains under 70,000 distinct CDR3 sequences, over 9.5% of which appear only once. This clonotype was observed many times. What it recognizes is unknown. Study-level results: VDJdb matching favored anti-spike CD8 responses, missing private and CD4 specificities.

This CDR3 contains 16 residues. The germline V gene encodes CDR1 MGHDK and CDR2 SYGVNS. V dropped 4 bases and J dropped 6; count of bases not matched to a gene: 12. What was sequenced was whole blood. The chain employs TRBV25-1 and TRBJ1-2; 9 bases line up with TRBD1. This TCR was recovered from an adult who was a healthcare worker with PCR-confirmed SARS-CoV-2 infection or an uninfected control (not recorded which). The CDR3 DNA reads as TGTGCCAGCAGTGGATCCGGGACAGGGAATTTCCATGGCTACACCTTC. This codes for CASSGSGTGNFHGYTF.